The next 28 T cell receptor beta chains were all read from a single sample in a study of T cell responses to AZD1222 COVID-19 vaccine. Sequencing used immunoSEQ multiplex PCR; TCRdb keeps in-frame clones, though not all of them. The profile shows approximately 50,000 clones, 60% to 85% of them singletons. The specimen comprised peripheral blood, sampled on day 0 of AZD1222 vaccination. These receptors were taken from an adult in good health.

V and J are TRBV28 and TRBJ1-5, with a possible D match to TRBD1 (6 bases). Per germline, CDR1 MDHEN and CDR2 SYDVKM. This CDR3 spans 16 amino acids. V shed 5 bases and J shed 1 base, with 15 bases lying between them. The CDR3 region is CASSRAWGQSNQPQHF. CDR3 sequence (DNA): TGTGCCAGCAGTAGGGCGTGGGGGCAGAGCAATCAGCCCCAGCATTTT.

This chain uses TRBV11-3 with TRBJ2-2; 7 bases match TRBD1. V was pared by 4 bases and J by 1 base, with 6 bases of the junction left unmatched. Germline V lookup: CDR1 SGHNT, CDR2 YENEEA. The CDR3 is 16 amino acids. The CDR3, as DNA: TGTGCCAGCAGCTCCGGACAGGAGTTGAACACCGGGGAGCTGTTTTTT. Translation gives CASSSGQELNTGELFF.

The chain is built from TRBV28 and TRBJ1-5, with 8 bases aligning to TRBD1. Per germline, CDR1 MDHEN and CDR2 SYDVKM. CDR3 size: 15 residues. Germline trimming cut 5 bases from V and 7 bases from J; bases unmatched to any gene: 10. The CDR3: CASSIQGGSGQPQHF. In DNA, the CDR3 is TGTGCCAGCAGTATACAGGGGGGGTCCGGACAGCCCCAGCATTTT.

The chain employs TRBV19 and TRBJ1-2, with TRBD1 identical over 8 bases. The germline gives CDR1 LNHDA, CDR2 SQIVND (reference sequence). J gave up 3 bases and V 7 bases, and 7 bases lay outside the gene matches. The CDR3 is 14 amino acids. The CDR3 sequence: CASKPGQEYYGYTF. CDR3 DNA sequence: TGTGCCAGTAAACCGGGACAGGAGTACTATGGCTACACCTTC.

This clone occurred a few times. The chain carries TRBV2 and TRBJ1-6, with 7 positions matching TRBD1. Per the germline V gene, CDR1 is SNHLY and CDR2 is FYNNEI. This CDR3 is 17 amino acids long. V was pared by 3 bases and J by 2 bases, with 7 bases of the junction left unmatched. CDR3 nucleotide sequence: TGTGCCAGCAGTGAGGGACAGCTCCTTACCTATAATTCACCCCTCCACTTT. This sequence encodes CASSEGQLLTYNSPLHF.

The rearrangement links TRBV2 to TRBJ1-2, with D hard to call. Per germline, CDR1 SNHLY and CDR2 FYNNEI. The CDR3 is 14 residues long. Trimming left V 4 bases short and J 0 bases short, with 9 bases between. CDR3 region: CASSVSLTNYGYTF. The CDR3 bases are TGTGCCAGCAGTGTCAGCCTCACTAACTATGGCTACACCTTC.

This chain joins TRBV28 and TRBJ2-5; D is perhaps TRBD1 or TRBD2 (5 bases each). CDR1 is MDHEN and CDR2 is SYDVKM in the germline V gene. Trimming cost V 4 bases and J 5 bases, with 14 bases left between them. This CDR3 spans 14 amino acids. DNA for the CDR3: TGTGCCAGCAGTTCCCCCCGGGGCTGGGAGACCCAGTACTTC. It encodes CASSSPRGWETQYF.

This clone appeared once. In nucleotides, the CDR3 is TGTGCCAGCAGCTTGCAGGGGTCCTACGAGCAGTACTTC. This sequence encodes CASSLQGSYEQYF. This sequence joins TRBV5-4 and TRBJ2-7; maybe TRBD1 (6 bases). CDR3 size: 13 residues. Germline CDR1 SGHNT, CDR2 YYREEE (reference sequence). The germline V and J ends were trimmed by 1 base and 1 base, with 6 bases remaining between them.

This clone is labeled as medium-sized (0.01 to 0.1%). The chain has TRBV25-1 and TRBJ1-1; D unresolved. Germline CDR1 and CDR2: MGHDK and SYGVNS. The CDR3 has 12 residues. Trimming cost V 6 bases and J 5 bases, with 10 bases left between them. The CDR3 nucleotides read TGTGCCAGCAGGGCCCGATGGACTGAAGCTTTCTTT. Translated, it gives CASRARWTEAFF. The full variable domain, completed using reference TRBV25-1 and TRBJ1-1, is EADIYQTPRYLVIGTGKKITLECSQTMGHDKMYWYQQDPGMELHLIHYSYGVNSTEKGDLSSESTVSRIRTEHFPLTLESARPSHTSQYLCASRARWTEAFFGQGTRLTVV.

The CDR3 DNA reads as TGTGCCAGCAGCTTAAGTGAGAACACTGAAGCTTTCTTT. This translates into CASSLSENTEAFF. The chain uses TRBV7-8 and TRBJ1-1; D ambiguous. Germline-derived CDR1 and CDR2 are SGHVS and FQNEAQ. Trimming took 2 bases from V and 1 from J, leaving 5 bases between them. There are 13 residues in the CDR3.

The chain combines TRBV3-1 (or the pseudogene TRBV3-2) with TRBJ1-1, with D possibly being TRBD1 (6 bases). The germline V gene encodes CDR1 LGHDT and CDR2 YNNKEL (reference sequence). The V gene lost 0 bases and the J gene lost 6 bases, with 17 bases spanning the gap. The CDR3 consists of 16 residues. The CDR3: CASSQDPPGGQSEAFF. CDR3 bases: TGTGCCAGCAGCCAAGATCCGCCCGGGGGCCAGTCTGAAGCTTTCTTT.

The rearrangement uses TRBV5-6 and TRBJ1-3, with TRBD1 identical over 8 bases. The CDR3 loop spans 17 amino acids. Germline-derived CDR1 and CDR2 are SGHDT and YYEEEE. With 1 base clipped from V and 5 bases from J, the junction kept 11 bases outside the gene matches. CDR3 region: CASSLLGGGQGRNTIYF. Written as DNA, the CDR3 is TGTGCCAGCAGCTTGCTTGGTGGCGGACAGGGCCGAAACACCATATATTTT.

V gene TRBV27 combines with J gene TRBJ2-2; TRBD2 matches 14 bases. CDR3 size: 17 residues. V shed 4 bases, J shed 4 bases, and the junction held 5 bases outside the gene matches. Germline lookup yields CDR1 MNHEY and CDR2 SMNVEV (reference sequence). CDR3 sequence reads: CASSYGTSGGVTGELFF. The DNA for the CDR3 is TGTGCCAGCAGTTACGGGACTAGCGGGGGTGTCACCGGGGAGCTGTTTTTT.

The CDR3 coding sequence is TGTGCCAGCAGCCCCGCGGAGACCCAGTACTTC. Residues: CASSPAETQYF. This chain joins TRBV7-8 and TRBJ2-5; D is undetermined. Germline CDR1 and CDR2: SGHVS and FQNEAQ. V gave up 5 bases and J gave up 5 bases, with 6 bases separating them. This CDR3 is built from 11 residues.

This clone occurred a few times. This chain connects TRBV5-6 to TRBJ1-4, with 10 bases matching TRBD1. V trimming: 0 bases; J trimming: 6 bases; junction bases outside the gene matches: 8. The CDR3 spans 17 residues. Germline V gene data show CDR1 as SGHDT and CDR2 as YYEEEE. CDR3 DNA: TGTGCCAGCAGCTTGGCCCAAGACAGGGGGCGTTATGAAAAACTGTTTTTT. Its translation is CASSLAQDRGRYEKLFF.

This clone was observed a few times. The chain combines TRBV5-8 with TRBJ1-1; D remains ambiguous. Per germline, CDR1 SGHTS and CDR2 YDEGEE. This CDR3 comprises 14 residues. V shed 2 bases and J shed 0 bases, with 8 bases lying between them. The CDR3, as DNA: TGTGCCAGCAGCTTTGGTCCGTTGAACACTGAAGCTTTCTTT. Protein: CASSFGPLNTEAFF.

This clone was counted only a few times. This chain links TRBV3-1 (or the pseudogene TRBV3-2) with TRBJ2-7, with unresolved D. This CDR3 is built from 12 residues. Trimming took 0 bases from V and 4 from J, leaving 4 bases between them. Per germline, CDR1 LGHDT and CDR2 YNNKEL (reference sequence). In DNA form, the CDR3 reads TGTGCCAGCAGCCAAGAGGTTTACGAGCAGTACTTC. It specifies CASSQEVYEQYF.

CDR3 sequence (DNA): TGTGCCAGCATATATGCGGGAGGTGGCTACACCTTC. Translation gives CASIYAGGGYTF. V and J are TRBV5-5 and TRBJ1-2; D is uncertain. CDR3 length equals 12 residues. Deletions cut 6 bases from V and 7 bases from J, with 13 bases between. Per germline, CDR1 SGHKS and CDR2 YYEKEE (reference sequence).

CDR3 in amino acids: CASSRLLHQPQHF. The CDR3 DNA is TGTGCCAGCAGCCGCCTCCTCCATCAGCCCCAGCATTTT. This chain connects TRBV28 to TRBJ1-5, with D hard to call. With 6 bases removed from V and 5 bases from J, the gap between germline ends came to 11 bases. Germline V gene lookup returns CDR1 MDHEN and CDR2 SYDVKM. The CDR3 is made up of 13 amino acids.

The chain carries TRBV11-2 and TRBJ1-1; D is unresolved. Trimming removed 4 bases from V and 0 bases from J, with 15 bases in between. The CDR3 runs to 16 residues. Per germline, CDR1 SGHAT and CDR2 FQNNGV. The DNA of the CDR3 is TGTGCCAGCAGCTCCTCCGGGCGTAACATGAACACTGAAGCTTTCTTT. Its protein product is CASSSSGRNMNTEAFF.

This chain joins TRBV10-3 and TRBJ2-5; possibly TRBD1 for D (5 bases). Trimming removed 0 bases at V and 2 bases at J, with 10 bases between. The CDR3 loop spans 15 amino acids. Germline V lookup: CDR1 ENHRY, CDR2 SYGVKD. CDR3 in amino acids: CAISESPQGQETQYF. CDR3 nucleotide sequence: TGTGCCATCAGTGAGTCTCCGCAGGGTCAAGAGACCCAGTACTTC.

The CDR3 DNA reads as TGTGCCAGTAGGGACGGAAGCTCTGGAAACACCATATATTTT. Protein: CASRDGSSGNTIYF. The genes are TRBV19 and TRBJ1-3; no clear D gene. Looked up from germline, CDR1 is LNHDA and CDR2 is SQIVND (reference sequence). CDR3 size: 14 residues. Trimming removed 6 bases at V and 0 bases at J, with 9 bases between. The full variable domain, rest sourced from reference TRBV19 and TRBJ1-3, is DGGITQSPKYLFRKEGQNVTLSCEQNLNHDAMYWYRQDPGQGLRLIYYSQIVNDFQKGDIAEGYSVSREKKESFPLTVTSAQKNPTAFYLCASRDGSSGNTIYFGEGSWLTVV.

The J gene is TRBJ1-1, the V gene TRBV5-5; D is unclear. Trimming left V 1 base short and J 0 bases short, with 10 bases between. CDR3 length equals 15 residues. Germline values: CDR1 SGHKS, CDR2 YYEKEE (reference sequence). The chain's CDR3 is CASSLTLNMNTEAFF. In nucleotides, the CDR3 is TGTGCCAGCAGCTTGACGTTAAACATGAACACTGAAGCTTTCTTT.

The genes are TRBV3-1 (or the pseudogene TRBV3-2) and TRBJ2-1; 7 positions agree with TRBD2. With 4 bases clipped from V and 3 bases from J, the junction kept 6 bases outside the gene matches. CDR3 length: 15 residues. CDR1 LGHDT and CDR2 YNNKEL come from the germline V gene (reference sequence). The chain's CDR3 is CASSRTSAGYNEQFF. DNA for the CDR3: TGTGCCAGCAGCCGAACTAGCGCCGGCTACAATGAGCAGTTCTTC.

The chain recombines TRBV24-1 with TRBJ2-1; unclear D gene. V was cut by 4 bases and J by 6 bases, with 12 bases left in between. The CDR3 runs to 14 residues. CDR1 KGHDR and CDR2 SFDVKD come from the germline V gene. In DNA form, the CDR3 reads TGTGCCACCAGTGACCCCCCGCCGAGCAATGAGCAGTTCTTC. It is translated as CATSDPPPSNEQFF.

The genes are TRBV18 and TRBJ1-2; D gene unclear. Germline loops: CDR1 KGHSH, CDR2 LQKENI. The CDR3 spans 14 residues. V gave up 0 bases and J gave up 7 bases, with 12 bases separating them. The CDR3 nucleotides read TGTGCCAGCTCACCACCGACTGATACAGCTGGCTACACCTTC. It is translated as CASSPPTDTAGYTF.

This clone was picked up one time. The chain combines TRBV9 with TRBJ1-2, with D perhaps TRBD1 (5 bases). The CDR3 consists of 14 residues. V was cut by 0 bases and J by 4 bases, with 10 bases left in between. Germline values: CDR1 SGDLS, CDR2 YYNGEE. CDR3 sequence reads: CASSVAMGGYGYTF. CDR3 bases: TGTGCCAGCAGCGTAGCTATGGGGGGCTATGGCTACACCTTC.

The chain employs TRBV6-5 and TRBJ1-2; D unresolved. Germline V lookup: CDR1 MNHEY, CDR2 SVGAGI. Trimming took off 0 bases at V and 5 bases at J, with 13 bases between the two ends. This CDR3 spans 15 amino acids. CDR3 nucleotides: TGTGCCAGCAGTTACTCTATGGCGGCTGAGTATGGCTACACCTTC. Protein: CASSYSMAAEYGYTF.